This entry lists 26 T cell receptor beta chains sequenced from one sample in a study of blood T cell repertoires in COVID-19. The protocol was immunoSEQ multiplex PCR, while the TCRdb copy is restricted to in-frame clones and leaves out a portion. The sample has under 250,000 clones; 86% are singletons. Sequencing was performed on peripheral blood. The receptors shown here come from a woman older than 75 with COVID-19, enrolled during active disease.

The chain has TRBV21-1 and TRBJ2-7; TRBD1, the table's D call, lacks a check against the DNA. TRBV21-1 is noted as a pseudogene. This CDR3 comprises 15 residues. CDR3 sequence (DNA): TGTGCCAGCAGCGTCCTGGGACAGGGAGTTTGTGAGCAGTACTTC. Translated: CASSVLGQGVCEQYF.

CDR3 bases: TGTGCCAGCAGTTATACTAGCGGGGGCGGAGATACGCAGTATTTT. This sequence encodes CASSYTSGGGDTQYF. The chain joins TRBV7-9 to TRBJ2-3; 11 bases are a match to TRBD2. The CDR3 is 15 amino acids. After removal of 6 bases from V and 5 bases from J, the junction contained 7 bases not matched to a gene. Germline CDR1 and CDR2: SEHNR and FQNEAQ (reference sequence).

In the case of this clone: A junction boundary mismatches the germline segment, possibly from a read error. The V and J genes are TRBV6-1 and TRBJ2-1, with 14 nucleotides matching TRBD2. The CDR3 consists of 19 residues. The germline CDR1 and CDR2 sequences are MNHNS and SASEGT. The CDR3 nucleotides are TGTGCCAGCAGTGCTCGGACTAGCGGGGGGCCGTTGCGGAATAATGGGCAGTTCTTC. Its translation: CASSARTSGGPLRNNGQFF.

V is TRBV24-1 and J is TRBJ1-2, with D uncertain. Trimming stripped 1 base from V and 4 bases from J, with 9 bases between. Germline-derived CDR1 and CDR2 are KGHDR and SFDVKD. This CDR3 has 14 residues. CDR3 coding DNA: TGTGCCACCAGTGATTTTGACCTAGGCTATGGCTACACCTTC. The encoded protein is CATSDFDLGYGYTF.

The V call is TRBV5-1, the J call TRBJ1-1, with 8 bases that match TRBD1. Germline CDR1 SGHRS, CDR2 YFSETQ. V lost 0 bases to trimming and J lost 11 bases; unmatched junction nucleotides: 6. This CDR3 comprises 13 residues. CDR3 bases: TGCGCCAGCAGCTTGGATCGGACAGGGTGGGCTTTCTTT. As protein: CASSLDRTGWAFF.

The chain links TRBV6-6 to TRBJ2-1, with 10 bases matching TRBD2. The CDR3 runs 20 residues. Per the germline V gene, CDR1 is MNHNY and CDR2 is SVGAGI (reference sequence). V lost 5 bases, J lost 0 bases, and 16 bases stayed unmatched. The CDR3 nucleotides read TGTGCCAGCAGTCCTGGTGGAGCGGGGGGGAAAACTCGCTCCTACAATGAGCAGTTCTTC. Translating it yields CASSPGGAGGKTRSYNEQFF.

The gene calls are TRBV6-2 or TRBV6-3 and TRBJ1-6; D gene uncertain. The CDR3 is 13 residues long. V lost 4 bases to trimming and J lost 10 bases, with 11 bases between them. Per germline, CDR1 MNHEY and CDR2 SVGEGT. CDR3 residues: CASSFMGGSPLHF. In DNA form, the CDR3 reads TGTGCCAGCAGTTTTATGGGAGGATCACCCCTCCACTTT.

This clone appeared a single time. The J gene is TRBJ1-3, the V gene TRBV7-2, with D uncertain. The CDR3 runs 15 residues. V dropped 4 bases and J dropped 0 bases, with 10 bases sitting between them. The germline V gene encodes CDR1 SGHTA and CDR2 FQGNSA. CDR3 bases: TGTGCCAGCAGCTCCCAGAGACACTCTGGAAACACCATATATTTT. This gives the protein CASSSQRHSGNTIYF.

The rearrangement links TRBV6-5 to TRBJ1-1, with 7 bases identical to TRBD1. This CDR3 is 15 amino acids long. J lost 1 base, V lost 2 bases, and 4 bases had no gene match. The germline V gene encodes CDR1 MNHEY and CDR2 SVGAGI. CDR3 in DNA: TGTGCCAGCAGTTACGACAGGGCTGGGAACACTGAAGCTTTCTTT. Translation: CASSYDRAGNTEAFF.

The V call is TRBV14, the J call TRBJ1-1; 12 nucleotides agree with TRBD1. The CDR3 runs 16 residues. The J segment lost 4 bases and the V segment lost 4 bases, leaving 7 bases of the junction unmatched. Germline loops: CDR1 SGHDN, CDR2 FVKESK. The CDR3 sequence is CASSPGTGGWSTEAFF. The CDR3 DNA is TGTGCCAGCAGCCCCGGGACAGGGGGCTGGAGCACTGAAGCTTTCTTT.

The chain carries TRBV3-1 (or the pseudogene TRBV3-2) and TRBJ2-1; 14 nucleotides agree with TRBD2. From germline, CDR1 is LGHDT and CDR2 YNNKEL (reference sequence). Losses at the gene ends were 4 bases for V and 5 bases for J; bases not matched to a gene: 4. The CDR3 has 16 residues. The CDR3 here is CASSLRTSGGNNEQFF. The CDR3 DNA reads TGTGCCAGCAGCCTTCGGACTAGCGGGGGGAACAATGAGCAGTTCTTC.

V is TRBV5-1 and J is TRBJ1-2; D gene unclear. V lost 4 bases and J 6 bases, leaving 10 bases between the germline ends. The germline V gene has CDR1 SGHRS and CDR2 YFSETQ. The CDR3 extends over 12 amino acids. The DNA of the CDR3 is TGCGCCAGCAGCAAACCCAGTGATGGCTACACCTTC. Encoded protein: CASSKPSDGYTF.

The gene calls are TRBV7-2 and TRBJ2-5, with TRBD2 matching over 11 bases. CDR1 and CDR2 from the germline V gene are SGHTA and FQGNSA. CDR3 length: 16 amino acids. V shed 2 bases and J 2 bases; nucleotides not matched to a gene: 4. The CDR3 region is CASSLLAGGRQETQYF. In nucleotides, the CDR3 is TGTGCCAGCAGCTTACTAGCGGGGGGTAGACAAGAGACCCAGTACTTC.

The V gene is TRBV5-6, the J gene TRBJ1-5, with D maybe TRBD1 (6 bases). Trimming shortened V by 4 bases and J by 4 bases, and 15 bases separated the two germline ends. This CDR3 comprises 15 residues. Germline CDR1 SGHDT, CDR2 YYEEEE. CDR3 nucleotide sequence: TGTGCCAGCAGCCAGGGGCCAACAACTAATCAGCCCCAGCATTTT. Translated, it gives CASSQGPTTNQPQHF.

This chain connects TRBV6-5 to TRBJ2-2, with a possible D match to TRBD1 (5 bases). V was clipped by 10 bases and J by 4 bases, with 16 bases between them. Per germline, CDR1 MNHEY and CDR2 SVGAGI. CDR3 length equals 14 residues. CDR3 in amino acids: CAIRPLRGTGELFF. The CDR3, as DNA: TGTGCCATCAGACCGTTAAGGGGCACCGGGGAGCTGTTTTTT.

The chain uses TRBV7-2 and TRBJ1-4; TRBD1 aligns across 7 bases. The CDR3 has 14 amino acids. J was trimmed by 6 bases and V by 8 bases; bases with no gene match: 9. CDR1 and CDR2 from the germline V gene are SGHTA and FQGNSA. CDR3 coding DNA: TGTGCCAGCGCCCTAGGGACAGCCCATGAAAAACTGTTTTTT. This encodes CASALGTAHEKLFF.

Only one count was recorded for this clone. The CDR3 region is CASRPQSNQPQHF. CDR3 DNA: TGTGCCAGCAGGCCACAGAGCAATCAGCCCCAGCATTTT. The gene calls are TRBV6-5 and TRBJ1-5; D is uncertain. Trimming shortened V by 6 bases and J by 1 base, and 7 bases separated the two germline ends. Germline CDR1 reads MNHEY; CDR2 reads SVGAGI. The CDR3 totals 13 residues.

This chain uses TRBV5-1 with TRBJ2-2, with 7 bases that match TRBD1. V trimming: 0 bases; J trimming: 1 base; junction bases outside the gene matches: 0. CDR1 is SGHRS and CDR2 is YFSETQ in the germline V gene. The CDR3 contains 15 residues. CDR3 residues: CASSLDRGNTGELFF. The CDR3 region has the DNA TGCGCCAGCAGCTTGGACAGGGGGAACACCGGGGAGCTGTTTTTT.

This clone was observed once. The CDR3 protein is CASSGGLAPREQYF. CDR3 DNA: TGTGCCAGCAGCGGGGGACTAGCGCCAAGGGAGCAGTACTTC. The chain uses TRBV9 and TRBJ2-7; 10 positions agree with TRBD2. J was trimmed by 7 bases and V by 3 bases; bases with no gene match: 7. Germline V CDR1 and CDR2: SGDLS, YYNGEE. This CDR3 has 14 residues.

The chain employs TRBV20-1 and TRBJ1-4; D is unresolved. Germline CDR1 is DFQATT and CDR2 is SNEGSKA (reference sequence). Deletions cut 3 bases from V and 1 base from J, with 12 bases between. The CDR3 is 15 amino acids. For the CDR3, the DNA is TGCAGTGCTAGTCTTAACTCCCTAACTAATGAAAAACTGTTTTTT. This gives the protein CSASLNSLTNEKLFF.

The chain has TRBV5-1 and TRBJ1-2; D unclear. Between the trimmed V and J ends, which lost 0 bases and 1 base, there was a span of 7 bases. Looked up from germline, CDR1 is SGHRS and CDR2 is YFSETQ. The CDR3 contains 14 residues. DNA of the CDR3: TGCGCCAGCAGCTTGGAGCGTAATAACTATGGCTACACCTTC. Translating gives CASSLERNNYGYTF.

This chain links TRBV7-8 with TRBJ1-2; D is undetermined. In germline, CDR1 is SGHVS, CDR2 FQNEAQ. V shed 5 bases and J shed 5 bases, with 12 bases lying between them. CDR3 length: 13 amino acids. The CDR3 protein is CASSTLPGYGYTF. In nucleotides, the CDR3 is TGTGCCAGCAGCACGTTGCCAGGTTATGGCTACACCTTC.

The gene calls are TRBV5-1 and TRBJ2-1; TRBD2 agrees at 7 bases. CDR3 size: 15 residues. After removal of 0 bases from V and 9 bases from J, the junction contained 9 bases not matched to a gene. The germline gives CDR1 SGHRS, CDR2 YFSETQ. The CDR3 DNA is TGCGCCAGCAGCTTGGGGCTAGCGGTCGGGAGTGAGCAGTTCTTC. It encodes CASSLGLAVGSEQFF.

The J gene is TRBJ2-2, the V gene TRBV4-2, with TRBD1 matching 11 bases. The trim removed 2 bases at V and 4 bases at J, leaving 6 bases unmatched. Germline V CDR1 and CDR2: LGHNA, YNFKEQ. This CDR3 has 17 amino acids. The CDR3 reads CASSQIGGTGGTGELFF. The CDR3 nucleotides are TGTGCCAGCAGCCAAATCGGGGGGACAGGGGGCACCGGGGAGCTGTTTTTT.

The table lists this clone with a few counts. The chain combines TRBV7-8 with TRBJ2-1, with 10 bases that match TRBD2. This CDR3 contains 15 residues. Per germline, CDR1 SGHVS and CDR2 FQNEAQ. V was clipped by 3 bases and J by 8 bases; unmatched bases: 7. The CDR3 DNA follows: TGTGCCAGCAGCTTTAGATCTAGCGGGGGCGATGAGCAGTTCTTC. It specifies CASSFRSSGGDEQFF.

The chain has TRBV29-1 and TRBJ1-2; the match to TRBD1 covers 10 bases. The V gene end was trimmed by 6 bases and the J gene end by 6 bases; junction bases not matched to a gene: 1. Germline loops: CDR1 SQVTM, CDR2 ANQGSEA. This CDR3 region has 11 residues. In nucleotides, the CDR3 is TGCAGCGTCGGGACAGGGGATGGCTACACCTTC. Its translation is CSVGTGDGYTF.